Below are 27 T cell receptor beta chains sequenced from a single sample in a study of identical twins. TCRdb ran MiXCR on the 5' RACE reads and lists one entry per CDR3 protein. The repertoire consists of a few hundred thousand distinct CDR3 sequences, with roughly a tenth occurring once and the leading ten covering more than 8%. Input material: memory T cells sorted from blood. The receptors come from a man in his fifties or sixties in good health.

The chain has TRBV7-2 and TRBJ1-1, with TRBD1 matching 8 bases. The CDR3 length is 16 residues. V trimming: 4 bases; J trimming: 0 bases; junction bases outside the gene matches: 7. CDR1 and CDR2 (germline): SGHTA, FQGNSA. The CDR3 here is CASSYAGGSLNTEAFF. The CDR3 DNA sequence: TGTGCCAGCAGCTATGCAGGGGGCTCCTTGAACACTGAAGCTTTCTTT.

The table lists this clonotype with a few counts. The V and J genes are TRBV7-2 and TRBJ2-7; D gene unclear. With 4 bases removed from V and 2 bases from J, the gap between germline ends came to 9 bases. Germline V lookup: CDR1 SGHTA, CDR2 FQGNSA. The CDR3 runs 13 residues. This CDR3 is CASSSSGPYEQYF. Here the CDR3 DNA reads TGTGCCAGCAGCTCTTCAGGCCCCTACGAGCAGTACTTC. The full variable domain, rest sourced from reference TRBV7-2 and TRBJ2-7, is GAGVSQSPSNKVTEKGKDVELRCDPISGHTALYWYRQSLGQGLEFLIYFQGNSAPDKSGLPSDRFSAERTGGSVSTLTIQRTQQEDSAVYLCASSSSGPYEQYFGPGTRLTVT.

This clonotype was counted only a few times. J is TRBJ2-1 and V is TRBV5-1, with D perhaps matching TRBD1 or TRBD2 (5 bases each). V was clipped by 4 bases and J by 5 bases, with 16 bases between them. The CDR3 totals 15 residues. Looked up from germline, CDR1 is SGHRS and CDR2 is YFSETQ. Here the CDR3 DNA reads TGCGCCAGCAGCCCCCCTGTGAGGGGAAACAATGAGCAGTTCTTC. Encoded protein: CASSPPVRGNNEQFF.

Here the CDR3 reads CASSYHLERNEQFF. The CDR3 DNA follows: TGTGCCAGCAGTTACCACCTAGAGAGGAATGAGCAGTTCTTC. This chain connects TRBV6-5 to TRBJ2-1; D is unclear. V lost 2 bases, J lost 7 bases, and 12 bases lay in between. The CDR3 totals 14 residues. Germline lookup yields CDR1 MNHEY and CDR2 SVGAGI.

The table lists this clonotype with a few counts. As the CDR3 is not closed by the conserved phenylalanine or tryptophan, this likely results from a read error. The limits of the CDR3 on the DNA are not certain, so only TCRdb's listed CDR3 is given. V usage is TRBV20-1 and J usage is TRBJ2-7. Germline CDR1 is DFQATT and CDR2 is SNEGSKA (reference sequence). The CDR3 is 8 residues long, counting both termini. CDR3 sequence: CSAFRPTI.

This clonotype was seen a few times. It may be a read error: a sequence one base away is much more abundant. The rearrangement uses TRBV14 and TRBJ2-1, with 13 bases identical to TRBD2. Germline CDR1 SGHDN, CDR2 FVKESK. There are 16 residues in the CDR3. The CDR3 bases are TGTGCCAACAGCCAATTAACGGGACTAGCGGGGACCGCGCAGTTCTTC. This sequence encodes CANSQLTGLAGTAQFF.

This clonotype has just a few counts. The chain couples TRBV7-2 to TRBJ2-5, with TRBD2 matching 11 bases. Losses at the gene ends were 6 bases for V and 2 bases for J; bases not matched to a gene: 5. This CDR3 spans 15 amino acids. Germline assignment: CDR1 SGHTA and CDR2 FQGNSA. The CDR3 is CASSRGTSGQETQYF. In nucleotides, the CDR3 is TGTGCCAGCAGTCGGGGGACTAGCGGACAAGAGACCCAGTACTTC.

There are many counts of this clonotype. The rearrangement links TRBV7-9 to TRBJ2-1, with a weak D call TRBD1 (6 bases). From germline, CDR1 is SEHNR and CDR2 FQNEAQ (reference sequence). V was shortened by 5 bases and J by 4 bases, with 12 bases between the two germline ends. The CDR3 covers 14 residues. The CDR3 spells CASSRGTFYNEQFF. CDR3 DNA sequence: TGTGCCAGCAGCAGAGGGACATTTTACAATGAGCAGTTCTTC.

The rearrangement joins TRBV5-1 to TRBJ2-5; D unclear. CDR3 length equals 13 residues. The V and J ends lost 2 bases and 2 bases respectively, with 7 bases between them. Looked up from germline, CDR1 is SGHRS and CDR2 is YFSETQ. The CDR3 nucleotides read TGCGCCAGCAGCTTTAACGGTCAAGAGACCCAGTACTTC. Translation: CASSFNGQETQYF.

The table lists this clonotype with many counts. This CDR3 reads CASSIGGGRADTQYF. For the CDR3, the DNA is TGTGCCAGTAGTATTGGAGGCGGGAGGGCAGATACGCAGTATTTT. The chain combines TRBV19 with TRBJ2-3; TRBD2 agrees at 9 bases. J was trimmed by 4 bases and V by 3 bases; bases with no gene match: 5. This CDR3 has 15 amino acids. Germline CDR1 is LNHDA and CDR2 is SQIVND (reference sequence).

Points on this clonotype: Mismatch with germline at one junction end may stem from a read error. The chain links TRBV18 to TRBJ2-1; TRBD2 is a possible D gene (6 bases). The CDR3 loop spans 15 amino acids. The germline CDR1 and CDR2 sequences are KGHSH and LQKENI. The CDR3, as DNA: TGTGCCAGCTCGCCCGGGACTCCGTCCTACGATGAGCAGTTCTTC. Protein sequence: CASSPGTPSYDEQFF.

This clonotype has a count of ten or more. The genes are TRBV12-3 or TRBV12-4 and TRBJ2-5; 7 bases are a match to TRBD1. CDR3 length: 14 amino acids. After removal of 6 bases from V and 1 base from J, the junction contained 5 bases not matched to a gene. CDR3 DNA: TGTGCCAGCAGCCCGGACAGGATCCAAGAGACCCAGTACTTC. Translating it yields CASSPDRIQETQYF.

This chain uses TRBV20-1 with TRBJ1-3, with 7 nucleotides matching TRBD1. This CDR3 region has 16 residues. CDR1 and CDR2 from the germline V gene are DFQATT and SNEGSKA (reference sequence). V gave up 2 bases and J gave up 0 bases; unmatched junction bases: 7. This CDR3 is CSARQQGPISGNTIYF. Here the CDR3 DNA reads TGCAGTGCTAGACAACAGGGGCCGATCTCTGGAAACACCATATATTTT.

The V call is TRBV7-8, the J call TRBJ1-5; 8 positions agree with TRBD1. J was trimmed by 4 bases and V by 5 bases; bases with no gene match: 10. CDR1 is SGHVS and CDR2 is FQNEAQ in the germline V gene. This CDR3 is built from 16 residues. The CDR3 DNA reads TGTGCCAGCAGCCCGGGGACAGGCCTGTGGAATCAGCCCCAGCATTTT. It specifies CASSPGTGLWNQPQHF.

The J gene is TRBJ2-2, the V gene TRBV7-2; TRBD2 aligns across 7 bases. J gave up 3 bases and V 5 bases, and 6 bases lay outside the gene matches. This CDR3 region has 15 residues. Germline CDR1 reads SGHTA; CDR2 reads FQGNSA. The CDR3 protein is CASSLGGGYTGELFF. CDR3 nucleotide sequence: TGTGCCAGCAGCCTGGGGGGGGGATACACCGGGGAGCTGTTTTTT.

This clonotype was counted many times. The DNA of the CDR3 is TGTGCCAGCAGTTACAACAGGGGGGTGGATGAGCAGTTCTTC. Translated: CASSYNRGVDEQFF. The chain employs TRBV6-2 or TRBV6-3 and TRBJ2-1, with 8 bases fitting TRBD1. CDR1 and CDR2 from the germline V gene are MNHEY and SVGEGT. The V segment lost 2 bases and the J segment 8 bases; nucleotides outside the gene matches: 5. This CDR3 is 14 amino acids long.

The J gene is TRBJ1-1, the V gene TRBV7-2; D might be TRBD1 (6 bases). This CDR3 comprises 15 residues. Germline CDR1 reads SGHTA; CDR2 reads FQGNSA. V was pared by 5 bases and J by 5 bases, with 18 bases between. This chain's CDR3 is CASSPQGGLGTEAFF. The CDR3 nucleotides are TGTGCCAGCAGCCCCCAAGGGGGGCTGGGGACTGAAGCTTTCTTT.

Many counts were recorded for this clonotype. CDR3 DNA sequence: TGTGCCAGCAGCTCGCGACAGGGTACGCCTTCACCCCTCCACTTT. Protein: CASSSRQGTPSPLHF. The chain is built from TRBV7-8 and TRBJ1-6; 7 nucleotides agree with TRBD1. Germline lookup yields CDR1 SGHVS and CDR2 FQNEAQ. CDR3 length equals 15 residues. Germline trimming cut 4 bases from V and 9 bases from J; bases unmatched to any gene: 9.

In this sample, this clonotype turned up many times. The chain carries TRBV7-2 and TRBJ2-1; TRBD2 aligns across 11 bases. V lost 4 bases and J lost 9; bases outside the gene matches: 14. CDR3 size: 17 residues. Germline V CDR1 and CDR2: SGHTA, FQGNSA. CDR3 sequence reads: CASSSTGLAGGRIEQFF. The CDR3 DNA reads TGTGCCAGCAGCTCTACCGGGTTAGCGGGAGGGCGCATTGAGCAGTTCTTC.

The V gene is TRBV6-2 or TRBV6-3, the J gene TRBJ2-5; 8 bases agree with TRBD2. The CDR3 runs to 20 residues. Germline V lookup: CDR1 MNHEY, CDR2 SVGEGT. After removal of 0 bases from V and 4 bases from J, the junction contained 19 bases not matched to a gene. The CDR3 is CASSYSYTGPRGGPGETQYF. Here the CDR3 DNA reads TGTGCCAGCAGTTACTCGTATACAGGGCCGCGCGGGGGGCCAGGAGAGACCCAGTACTTC.

This clonotype was seen at least ten times. The chain couples TRBV7-2 to TRBJ2-7, with D maybe TRBD2 (6 bases). Trimming removed 0 bases at V and 5 bases at J, with 14 bases between. CDR1 SGHTA and CDR2 FQGNSA come from the germline V gene. This CDR3 has 15 residues. For the CDR3, the DNA is TGTGCCAGCAGCTTAGCCCGGACTACCCTTCACGAGCAGTACTTC. This sequence encodes CASSLARTTLHEQYF.

The chain links TRBV19 to TRBJ2-6, with 9 positions matching TRBD2. The CDR3 has 17 residues. Germline V CDR1 and CDR2: LNHDA, SQIVND (reference sequence). J was trimmed by 0 bases and V by 3 bases; bases with no gene match: 3. CDR3 bases: TGTGCCAGTAGTATGCTAGCGGGGCGCTCTGGGGCCAACGTCCTGACTTTC. The encoded protein is CASSMLAGRSGANVLTF.

This clonotype was observed at least ten times. The chain joins TRBV4-1 to TRBJ1-1; 8 bases line up with TRBD1. This CDR3 contains 15 residues. Germline V gene sequence: CDR1 MGHRA, CDR2 YSYEKL. J gave up 1 base and V 1 base, and 2 bases lay outside the gene matches. CDR3 bases: TGCGCCAGCAGCCAAGGACAGGGGACGAACACTGAAGCTTTCTTT. The encoded protein is CASSQGQGTNTEAFF.

The rearrangement joins TRBV7-9 to TRBJ2-1; D not resolved. Per germline, CDR1 SEHNR and CDR2 FQNEAQ (reference sequence). The CDR3 sequence is 11 residues long. V lost 1 base and J lost 14, with 9 bases in between. The CDR3 protein is CASSLERWEFF. The DNA for the CDR3 is TGTGCCAGCAGCTTAGAGCGATGGGAGTTCTTC.

This clonotype was counted only a few times. The CDR3 DNA reads as TGCAGTGCTGCTGGACTAGCGGTGAGCTCCTACGAGCAGTACTTC. As protein: CSAAGLAVSSYEQYF. This sequence joins TRBV20-1 and TRBJ2-7, with TRBD2 matching over 10 bases. Germline CDR1 reads DFQATT; CDR2 reads SNEGSKA (reference sequence). This CDR3 region has 15 residues. The ends lost 5 bases at V and 0 bases at J; junction bases unmatched: 7.

This clonotype was found many times. The V gene is TRBV6-5, the J gene TRBJ2-3, with 10 bases aligning to TRBD2. V was pared by 4 bases and J by 4 bases, with 8 bases of the junction left unmatched. Germline V gene data show CDR1 as MNHEY and CDR2 as SVGAGI. This CDR3 is built from 16 residues. The CDR3 loop reads CASSSASGSRADTQYF. The CDR3 nucleotides read TGTGCCAGCAGTTCGGCTAGCGGGAGCCGGGCAGATACGCAGTATTTT.

This clonotype was observed at least ten times. The rearrangement joins TRBV15 to TRBJ1-5, with D possibly matching TRBD1 (5 bases). V shed 0 bases and J shed 3 bases, with 9 bases lying between them. The CDR3 runs 15 residues. The germline gives CDR1 LNHNV, CDR2 YYDKDF (reference sequence). In nucleotides, the CDR3 is TGTGCCACCAGCAGAGATAAGGGGAACAATCAGCCCCAGCATTTT. It is translated as CATSRDKGNNQPQHF.